The next 20 T cell receptor beta chains were all read from a single sample in a study of T-cell memory formation after mild COVID-19. TCRdb reprocessed the 5' RACE reads with MiXCR, giving one entry per CDR3 protein. Among 500,000 to 600,000 distinct CDR3 sequences listed, over 15% were seen once. Sequencing was performed on PBMCs or a T cell subset sorted from them (not recorded which). All receptors derive from an adult woman who had mild COVID-19 (a few samples of this study predate the infection). Cell type and time point are not known.

The chain has TRBV5-1 and TRBJ1-4; possible D gene TRBD1, 5 bases. V was pared by 5 bases and J by 0 bases, with 8 bases between. Germline V gene sequence: CDR1 SGHRS, CDR2 YFSETQ. This CDR3 is 14 amino acids long. The CDR3 loop reads CASSQGATNEKLFF. The CDR3 nucleotides are TGCGCCAGCAGTCAGGGAGCAACTAATGAAAAACTGTTTTTT.

This clonotype has only a few counts. J is TRBJ2-1 and V is TRBV7-8, with 12 bases lining up with TRBD2. With 3 bases clipped from V and 7 bases from J, the junction kept 4 bases outside the gene matches. Germline V lookup: CDR1 SGHVS, CDR2 FQNEAQ. The CDR3 totals 15 residues. The CDR3, as DNA: TGTGCCAGCAGCTTTGCGACTAGCGGGAGTAATGAGCAGTTCTTC. It codes for CASSFATSGSNEQFF.

The rearrangement joins TRBV7-9 to TRBJ1-5; D uncertain. With 0 bases removed from V and 6 bases from J, the gap between germline ends came to 3 bases. Germline CDR1 is SEHNR and CDR2 is FQNEAQ (reference sequence). The CDR3 runs 12 residues. The CDR3 region is CASSLASQPQHF. CDR3 coding DNA: TGTGCCAGCAGCTTAGCAAGTCAGCCCCAGCATTTT.

This clonotype came up many times. Written as DNA, the CDR3 is TGCGCCAGCAGCCAAGATTGGGGTACAGATACGCAGTATTTT. Its protein product is CASSQDWGTDTQYF. The rearrangement uses TRBV4-3 and TRBJ2-3; no reliable D call. Germline CDR1 reads LGHNA; CDR2 reads YSLEER. The CDR3 contains 14 residues. Trimming cost V 0 bases and J 3 bases, with 7 bases left between them.

This clonotype was counted only a few times. The chain carries TRBV7-2 and TRBJ1-1, with 7 bases matching TRBD1. Per the germline V gene, CDR1 is SGHTA and CDR2 is FQGNSA. CDR3 length: 14 residues. V lost 1 base to trimming and J lost 7 bases; unmatched junction nucleotides: 6. The CDR3 sequence is CASSLVGTELEAFF. The CDR3 region has the DNA TGTGCCAGCAGCTTAGTCGGGACAGAGCTTGAAGCTTTCTTT.

This clonotype appeared a few times. The rearrangement joins TRBV20-1 to TRBJ2-7; TRBD2 is a possible D gene (6 bases). Deletions cut 3 bases from V and 5 bases from J, with 8 bases between. Germline V gives CDR1 DFQATT, CDR2 SNEGSKA (reference sequence). CDR3 length equals 11 residues. The CDR3 DNA sequence: TGCAGTGCTAGGACTAGTAACGAGCAGTACTTC. Residues: CSARTSNEQYF.

The V gene is TRBV6-5, the J gene TRBJ2-3; D gene ambiguous. The germline V and J ends were trimmed by 4 bases and 0 bases, with 11 bases remaining between them. The CDR3 runs 15 residues. CDR1 MNHEY and CDR2 SVGAGI come from the germline V gene. In DNA form, the CDR3 reads TGTGCCAGCAGTTCTAACCCGGACAGCACAGATACGCAGTATTTT. Protein: CASSSNPDSTDTQYF.

This clonotype was recorded a few times. The rearrangement links TRBV5-6 to TRBJ2-5; tentative D call: TRBD1 (5 bases). This CDR3 spans 14 amino acids. Germline lookup yields CDR1 SGHDT and CDR2 YYEEEE. Trimming cost V 2 bases and J 5 bases, with 13 bases left between them. In nucleotides, the CDR3 is TGTGCCAGCAGCTTCCCCAGGGTCGCGGAGACCCAGTACTTC. It encodes CASSFPRVAETQYF.

This clonotype was detected only a few times. This chain connects TRBV7-9 to TRBJ2-3; the match to TRBD1 covers 8 bases. The trim removed 5 bases at V and 1 base at J, leaving 5 bases unmatched. Looked up from germline, CDR1 is SEHNR and CDR2 is FQNEAQ (reference sequence). The CDR3 has 15 residues. The CDR3 loop is CASSNPTGGTDTQYF. The DNA of the CDR3 is TGTGCCAGCAGCAACCCGACAGGGGGCACAGATACGCAGTATTTT. The full variable domain, completed using reference TRBV7-9 and TRBJ2-3, is DTGVSQNPRHKITKRGQNVTFRCDPISEHNRLYWYRQTLGQGPEFLTYFQNEAQLEKSRLLSDRFSAERPKGSFSTLEIQRTEQGDSAMYLCASSNPTGGTDTQYFGPGTRLTVL.

The rearrangement joins TRBV27 to TRBJ2-7; the match to TRBD2 covers 11 bases. CDR1 and CDR2 from the germline V gene are MNHEY and SMNVEV (reference sequence). This CDR3 region has 15 residues. J was trimmed by 6 bases and V by 0 bases; bases with no gene match: 4. Here the CDR3 reads CASSLSIAGGGEQYF. The CDR3 DNA is TGTGCCAGCAGTTTATCAATAGCGGGAGGGGGCGAGCAGTACTTC.

The chain links TRBV10-2 to TRBJ2-7; no clear D. The CDR3 covers 13 residues. Germline CDR1 and CDR2: WSHSY and SAAADI. Trimming shortened V by 5 bases and J by 6 bases, and 14 bases separated the two germline ends. The CDR3 here is CASSPGSLAEQYF. The CDR3 nucleotides are TGCGCCAGCAGTCCAGGCAGCCTCGCCGAGCAGTACTTC.

This clonotype occurred a few times. The V and J genes are TRBV10-3 and TRBJ2-7; 13 nucleotides agree with TRBD2. The germline V gene encodes CDR1 ENHRY and CDR2 SYGVKD. The CDR3 has 17 residues. The junction had 12 bases not matched to a gene; V was cut back by 6 bases and J by 4 bases. The CDR3 sequence: CAISSPGLAGFGYEQYF. The CDR3 DNA is TGTGCCATCAGCTCTCCGGGACTAGCGGGATTCGGATACGAGCAGTACTTC.

The chain is built from TRBV6-5 and TRBJ2-2, with 7 bases fitting TRBD2. This CDR3 contains 16 residues. CDR1 and CDR2 from the germline V gene are MNHEY and SVGAGI. Trimming removed 2 bases from V and 4 bases from J; junction bases left unmatched: 7. Here the CDR3 DNA reads TGTGCCAGCAGTTACGGGCTAGCGGTTCCCACCGGGGAGCTGTTTTTT. The encoded protein is CASSYGLAVPTGELFF.

J is TRBJ1-2 and V is TRBV3-1, with TRBD1 matching over 7 bases. CDR3 length: 17 amino acids. CDR1 is LGHDT, CDR2 YNNKEL, per germline (reference sequence). After removal of 4 bases from V and 3 bases from J, the junction contained 14 bases not matched to a gene. The CDR3: CASSPYGRGQEDYGYTF. As DNA, the CDR3 is TGTGCCAGCAGCCCTTACGGTAGGGGGCAAGAGGACTATGGCTACACCTTC.

This chain connects TRBV15 to TRBJ2-3, with D uncertain. CDR1 is LNHNV, CDR2 YYDKDF, per germline (reference sequence). V shed 4 bases and J shed 2 bases, with 4 bases lying between them. The CDR3 loop spans 12 amino acids. Here the CDR3 reads CATSKSTDTQYF. Written as DNA, the CDR3 is TGTGCCACCAGCAAGTCCACAGATACGCAGTATTTT.

The chain joins TRBV6-5 to TRBJ2-1; no definite D call. This CDR3 contains 15 residues. The V and J ends lost 6 bases and 0 bases respectively, with 12 bases between them. In germline, CDR1 is MNHEY, CDR2 SVGAGI. DNA of the CDR3: TGTGCCAGCAGGCTAGACTTGAGCTCCTACAATGAGCAGTTCTTC. It is translated as CASRLDLSSYNEQFF.

This clonotype was picked up a small number of times. The CDR3 sequence: CASSLVPGQGAEAFF. In DNA, the CDR3 is TGTGCCAGCAGCTTGGTTCCGGGACAGGGGGCTGAAGCTTTCTTT. This chain links TRBV5-4 with TRBJ1-1, with 11 bases matching TRBD1. V gave up 0 bases and J gave up 6 bases; unmatched junction bases: 4. This CDR3 region has 15 residues. Germline V gene sequence: CDR1 SGHNT, CDR2 YYREEE (reference sequence).

The chain is built from TRBV11-2 and TRBJ2-7; D perhaps matches TRBD1 (6 bases). V lost 2 bases to trimming and J lost 5 bases, with 10 bases between them. This CDR3 region has 13 residues. Per the germline V gene, CDR1 is SGHAT and CDR2 is FQNNGV. The DNA for the CDR3 is TGTGCCAGCAGCTTATGGGGGCCCGACGAGCAGTACTTC. Protein product: CASSLWGPDEQYF.

This chain joins TRBV6-5 and TRBJ2-1; D call uncertain. Per the germline V gene, CDR1 is MNHEY and CDR2 is SVGAGI. The V end was cut by 8 bases, the J end by 6 bases, with 8 bases between. CDR3 size: 11 residues. In DNA form, the CDR3 reads TGTGCCAGCGGTCTTGTCAATGAGCAGTTCTTC. The encoded protein is CASGLVNEQFF.

This clonotype was seen a few times. This sequence joins TRBV3-1 and TRBJ2-5; 9 bases agree with TRBD2. Germline lookup yields CDR1 LGHDT and CDR2 YNNKEL (reference sequence). Losses at the gene ends were 3 bases for V and 6 bases for J; bases not matched to a gene: 2. The CDR3 spans 13 residues. This CDR3 is CASSHSGRQTQYF. The CDR3 region has the DNA TGTGCCAGCAGCCATAGCGGGAGACAGACCCAGTACTTC.